This T cell receptor (beta chain) was obtained from a study of T cell responses to AZD1222 COVID-19 vaccine. Germline assignment: CDR1 MNHEY and CDR2 SVGAGI. This CDR3 is 14 amino acids long. Trimming removed 5 bases at V and 1 base at J, with 11 bases between. Profiled with immunoSEQ multiplex PCR; TCRdb holds only in-frame clones, not every one. The table has more than 150,000 clones, approximately 92% seen once. This sequence originates from an adult in good health. The chain links TRBV6-5 to TRBJ1-1; D call uncertain. This material consisted of peripheral blood, taken on day 0 of AZD1222 vaccination. The CDR3 spells CASSPGGENTEAFF. CDR3 nucleotide sequence: TGTGCCAGCAGTCCCGGTGGCGAGAACACTGAAGCTTTCTTT.